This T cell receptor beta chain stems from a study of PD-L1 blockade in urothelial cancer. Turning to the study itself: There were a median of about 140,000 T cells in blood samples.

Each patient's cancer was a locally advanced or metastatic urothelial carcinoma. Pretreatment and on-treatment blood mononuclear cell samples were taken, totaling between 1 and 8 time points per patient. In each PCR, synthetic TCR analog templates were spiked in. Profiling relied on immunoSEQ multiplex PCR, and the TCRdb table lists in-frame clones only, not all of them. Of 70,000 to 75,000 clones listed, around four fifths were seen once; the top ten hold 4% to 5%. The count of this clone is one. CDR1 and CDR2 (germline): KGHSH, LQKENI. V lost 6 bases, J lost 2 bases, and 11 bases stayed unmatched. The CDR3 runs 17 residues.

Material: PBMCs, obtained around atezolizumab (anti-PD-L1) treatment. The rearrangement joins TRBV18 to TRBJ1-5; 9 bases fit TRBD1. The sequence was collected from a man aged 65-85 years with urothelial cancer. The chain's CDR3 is CASSKETGGGGNQPQHF. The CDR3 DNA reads TGTGCCAGCTCGAAGGAAACAGGGGGCGGCGGCAATCAGCCCCAGCATTTT.